The clone carrying this T cell receptor beta chain was observed a single time. No antigen is known for it. The record originates from a study of PD-L1 blockade in urothelial cancer. Study-wide background: The median T cell count in blood samples was 140,000 to 150,000.

TCRdb's copy holds only in-frame clones and misses some; the assay was immunoSEQ multiplex PCR. The table records tens of thousands of clones, 70% to 90% of them present only once. Germline V lookup: CDR1 SGHRS, CDR2 YFSETQ. The trim removed 0 bases at V and 5 bases at J, leaving 4 bases unmatched. The CDR3 runs 16 residues. Regarding the study as a whole: By 3 weeks, tumor-associated blood clones had expanded more in durable-benefit patients.

Sample: PBMCs, taken around atezolizumab (anti-PD-L1) treatment. The chain links TRBV5-1 to TRBJ2-7; 14 bases line up with TRBD2. The clonotype was recovered from a man aged 50 to 60 with urothelial cancer. CDR3 residues: CASSLGLAGGLDEQYF. CDR3 in DNA: TGCGCCAGCAGCTTGGGACTAGCGGGGGGGCTCGACGAGCAGTACTTC.